The sample holds a few counts of the clone carrying this TCR beta chain. The data were produced by immunoSEQ multiplex PCR, yet TCRdb's version contains in-frame clones alone and is incomplete. The sample holds around 31,000 clones, roughly 87% seen once. This sample was taken from a study of blood T cell repertoires in COVID-19. As for the study in general: Collection of acute and convalescent COVID-19 samples took place in the United States, Italy and Spain. T cells, B-cell-depleted T cells, or PBMCs provided the cDNA or gDNA that served as material.

The V segment lost 1 base and the J segment 4 bases; nucleotides outside the gene matches: 9. Germline V gene lookup returns CDR1 MGHRA and CDR2 YSYEKL. The CDR3 extends over 16 amino acids. The V call is TRBV4-1, the J call TRBJ1-2; 7 bases agree with TRBD1. This TCR was recovered from a man aged 55 to 70 with COVID-19, enrolled during active disease. Input material: peripheral blood. CDR3 nucleotide sequence: TGCGCCAGCAGCCAAGGAGAAGGGGGCGCGTTCTATGGCTACACCTTC. Translating gives CASSQGEGGAFYGYTF.